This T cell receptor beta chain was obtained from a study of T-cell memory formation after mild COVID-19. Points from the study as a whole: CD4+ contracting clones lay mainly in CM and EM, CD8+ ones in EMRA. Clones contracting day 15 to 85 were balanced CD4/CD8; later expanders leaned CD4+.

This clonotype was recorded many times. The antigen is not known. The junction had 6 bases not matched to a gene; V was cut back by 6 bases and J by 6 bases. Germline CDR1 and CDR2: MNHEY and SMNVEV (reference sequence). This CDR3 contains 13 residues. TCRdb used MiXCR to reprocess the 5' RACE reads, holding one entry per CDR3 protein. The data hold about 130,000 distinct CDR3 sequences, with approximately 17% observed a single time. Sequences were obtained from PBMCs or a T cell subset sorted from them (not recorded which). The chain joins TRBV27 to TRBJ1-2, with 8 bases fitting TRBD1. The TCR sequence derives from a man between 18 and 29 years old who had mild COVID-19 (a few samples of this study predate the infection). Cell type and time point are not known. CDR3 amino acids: CASRRTGRDGYTF. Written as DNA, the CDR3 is TGTGCCAGCAGGCGGACAGGGAGGGATGGCTACACCTTC.